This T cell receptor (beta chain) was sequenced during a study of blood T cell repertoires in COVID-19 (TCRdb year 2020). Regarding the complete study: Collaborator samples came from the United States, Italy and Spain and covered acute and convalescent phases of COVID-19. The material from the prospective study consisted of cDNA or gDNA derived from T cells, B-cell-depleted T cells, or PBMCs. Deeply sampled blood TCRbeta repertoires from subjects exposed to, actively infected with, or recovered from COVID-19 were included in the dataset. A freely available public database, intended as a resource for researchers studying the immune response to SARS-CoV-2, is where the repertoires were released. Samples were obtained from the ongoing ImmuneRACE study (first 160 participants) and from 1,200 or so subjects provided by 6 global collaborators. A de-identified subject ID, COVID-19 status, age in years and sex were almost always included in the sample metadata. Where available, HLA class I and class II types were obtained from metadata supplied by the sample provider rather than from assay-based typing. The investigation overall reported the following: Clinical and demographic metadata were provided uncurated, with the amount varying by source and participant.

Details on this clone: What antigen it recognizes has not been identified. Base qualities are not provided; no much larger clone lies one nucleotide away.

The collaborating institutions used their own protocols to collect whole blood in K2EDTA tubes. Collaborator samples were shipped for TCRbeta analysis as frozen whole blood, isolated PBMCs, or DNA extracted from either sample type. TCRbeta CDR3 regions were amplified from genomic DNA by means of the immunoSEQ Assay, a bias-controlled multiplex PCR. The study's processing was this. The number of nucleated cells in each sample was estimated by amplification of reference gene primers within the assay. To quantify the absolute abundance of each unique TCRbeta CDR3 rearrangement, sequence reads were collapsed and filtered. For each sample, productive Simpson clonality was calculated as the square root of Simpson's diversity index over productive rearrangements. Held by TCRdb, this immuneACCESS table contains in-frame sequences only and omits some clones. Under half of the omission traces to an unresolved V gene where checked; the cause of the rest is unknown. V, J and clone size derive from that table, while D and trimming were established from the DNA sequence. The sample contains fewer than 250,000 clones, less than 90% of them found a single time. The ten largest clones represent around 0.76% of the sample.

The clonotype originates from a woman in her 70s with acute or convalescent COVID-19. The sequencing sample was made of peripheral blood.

In nucleotides, the sequence is TGTGCCAGCAGTAGCGGGGGGGCATATACGCAGTATTTT. Its amino acids are CASSSGGAYTQYF. The chain is made from TRBV7-2 and TRBJ2-3; a stretch of 11 junction bases matches TRBD2. Sequences SGHTA (CDR1) and FQGNSA (CDR2) are obtained from the germline V gene. Trimming removed 6 bases from V and 7 bases from J; the gene matches leave 3 bases unexplained. The CDR3 sequence holds 13 residues, the cysteine and phenylalanine included. Only the CDR3 part of the read is kept: 39 bases, read in frame from the first base.